This is a list of T cell receptor beta chains from one sample in a study of vaccination and CD4 T cells after COVID-19. TCRdb re-analysed the PCR reads in MiXCR, keeping a single row per CDR3 protein. The sample has about 12,000 distinct CDR3 sequences, approximately 47% seen once. Their antigens remain unidentified. Sequencing was done on a sample of cultured CD4+ T cells from blood. Every receptor here comes from a human donor with COVID-19. The CDR3 runs from the conserved cysteine through the conserved F or W. Fields, in order: J gene, D gene, V gene, clone size, CDR3 protein, CDR3 DNA. The D gene is left open where the match is weak. Clone size is stated in some rows and not others, as once, few, many or a class when expanded.

j_gene: TRBJ1-3
d_gene: -
v_gene: TRBV18
abundance: -
CDR3aa: CASSPSQSDGNTIYF
CDR3nt: TGTGCCAGCTCACCATCCCAGTCGGATGGAAACACCATATATTTT

j_gene: TRBJ1-2
d_gene: -
v_gene: TRBV2
abundance: medium-sized
CDR3aa: CASSGQVANYGYTF
CDR3nt: TGTGCCAGCAGTGGACAGGTAGCCAACTATGGCTACACCTTC

j_gene: TRBJ1-3
d_gene: -
v_gene: TRBV30
abundance: few
CDR3aa: CAWTAGISGNTIYF
CDR3nt: TGTGCCTGGACCGCTGGGATCTCTGGAAACACCATATATTTT

j_gene: TRBJ1-6
d_gene: -
v_gene: TRBV6-1
abundance: few
CDR3aa: CASSERGSTLHF
CDR3nt: TGTGCCAGCAGTGAACGCGGGTCGACCCTCCACTTT

j_gene: TRBJ1-2
d_gene: -
v_gene: TRBV20-1
abundance: -
CDR3aa: CSATEPQLGGYGYTF
CDR3nt: TGCAGTGCTACCGAACCCCAGCTGGGAGGCTATGGCTACACCTTC

j_gene: TRBJ1-2
d_gene: TRBD1
v_gene: TRBV20-1
abundance: few
CDR3aa: CSATGTGKNYGYTF
CDR3nt: TGCAGTGCCACTGGGACAGGGAAAAACTATGGCTACACCTTC

j_gene: TRBJ1-4
d_gene: -
v_gene: TRBV28
abundance: -
CDR3aa: CASSFSTGDEKLFF
CDR3nt: TGTGCCAGCAGTTTTTCGACAGGCGATGAAAAACTGTTTTTT

j_gene: TRBJ2-5
d_gene: -
v_gene: TRBV10-3
abundance: few
CDR3aa: CAISDGESETQYF
CDR3nt: TGTGCCATCAGTGACGGGGAAAGCGAGACCCAGTACTTC

j_gene: TRBJ2-5
d_gene: TRBD2
v_gene: TRBV9
abundance: -
CDR3aa: CASSVDGPSGVQETQYF
CDR3nt: TGTGCCAGCAGCGTAGATGGTCCTAGCGGGGTCCAAGAGACCCAGTACTTC

j_gene: TRBJ1-1
d_gene: -
v_gene: TRBV29-1
abundance: -
CDR3aa: CSVEDHGAAGNTEAFF
CDR3nt: TGCAGCGTTGAAGATCATGGGGCCGCCGGGAACACTGAAGCTTTCTTT

j_gene: TRBJ1-5
d_gene: TRBD1
v_gene: TRBV28
abundance: -
CDR3aa: CASSSGQLNNQPQHF
CDR3nt: TGTGCCAGCAGTTCGGGACAGCTGAATAATCAGCCCCAGCATTTT

j_gene: TRBJ1-1
d_gene: TRBD1
v_gene: TRBV5-1
abundance: -
CDR3aa: CASKGGGTEAFF
CDR3nt: TGCGCCAGCAAAGGGGGCGGCACTGAAGCTTTCTTT

j_gene: TRBJ2-2
d_gene: TRBD1
v_gene: TRBV11-3
abundance: -
CDR3aa: CASSNRPGQGDTGELFF
CDR3nt: TGTGCCAGCAGCAACCGCCCGGGACAGGGTGACACCGGGGAGCTGTTTTTT

j_gene: TRBJ1-5
d_gene: -
v_gene: TRBV11-3
abundance: few
CDR3aa: CASSLDLQCIDSNQPQHF
CDR3nt: TGTGCCAGCAGCTTAGATCTACAGTGTATAGATAGCAATCAGCCCCAGCATTTT

j_gene: TRBJ1-2
d_gene: -
v_gene: TRBV11-2
abundance: -
CDR3aa: CASSEDRSWYGYTF
CDR3nt: TGTGCCAGCAGCGAAGACAGATCCTGGTATGGCTACACCTTC

j_gene: TRBJ2-7
d_gene: TRBD2
v_gene: TRBV7-9
abundance: -
CDR3aa: CASSTSGTSSYEQYF
CDR3nt: TGTGCCAGCAGCACCTCCGGGACTAGCTCCTACGAGCAGTACTTC